This T cell receptor (beta chain) was captured in a study of early T cells in non-severe SARS-CoV-2 infection (dated by TCRdb to the early 2020s). Regarding the research as a whole: Bulk RNA from unsorted whole blood was used for TCR sequencing, so alpha and beta chains could not be paired.

A case-control design nested within a healthcare worker cohort in London, UK, was used, with weekly nasopharyngeal swab PCR tests and blood sampling performed. Healthcare workers were enrolled in the week of the UK lockdown, from 23 to 31 March 2020, and were followed every week for up to roughly 15 weeks. Libraries were prepared through 5' RACE. The sample was run on a NextSeq 500. The TCR library protocol attached unique molecular identifiers to individual cDNA molecules to correct for sequencing error and PCR bias. Both TCR alpha and beta chains were sequenced, and tight co-correlation was observed between alpha and beta sequence abundances in each sample. In the original analysis: V gene, J gene and CDR3 annotation of TCR sequences was performed with Decombinator V4. Expanded TCRs were defined as changing significantly between any two time points under a Poisson model with p below 0.0001. TCR abundances were normalised to the total number of TCRs sequenced per sample and expressed as counts per million. VDJdb, accessed on 1 November 2021, was searched for TCRs annotated for CMV, EBV and SARS-CoV-2, and TCRs annotated for more than one antigen were excluded. Through fastp at Q25 and MiXCR, TCRdb rebuilt clones from the public reads, retaining in-frame beta chains. Rows with one shared CDR3 protein collapse into an entry with the most common genes and DNA. TCRdb, not the authors, supplied the V and J calls. The sample table holds approximately 70,000 distinct CDR3 sequences, of which 5% were seen once. Of the sample, under 7.5% is held by the ten largest clones.

Findings and caveats that apply to the study as a whole: VDJdb matching was skewed toward anti-spike CD8 responses, so virus-specific expansions were likely underestimated and private and CD4 specificities were missed.

This clonotype was seen many times. Its antigen is unknown. Base qualities are missing; no much larger clone stands one base away. The receptor comes from an adult who was a healthcare worker with PCR-confirmed SARS-CoV-2 infection or an uninfected control (not recorded which). The specimen comprised whole blood, sampled at baseline.

The CDR3 in this case is CASSLKQGNTEAFF. The nucleotides are TGTGCCAGCAGTTTAAAACAGGGGAACACTGAAGCTTTCTTT. Rearrangement joined TRBV27 to TRBJ1-1; a tentative D call is TRBD1 (6 bases match). The CDR3 covers 14 residues, taking in both the cysteine and the phenylalanine. Only CDR3 DNA is held: 42 bases, read in frame from base 1. The germline V gene (reference sequence) supplies CDR1 MNHEY and CDR2 SMNVEV. Between the V and J ends, shortened by 2 bases and 1 base respectively, the junction contains 8 bases.